These T cell receptor beta chains were read from a single sample in a study of Ad26.COV2.S vaccination and SARS-CoV-2 variants. The data were produced by immunoSEQ multiplex PCR, yet TCRdb's version contains in-frame clones alone and is incomplete. The sample includes about 320,000 clones, roughly 84% of them seen just once. The sample in question was peripheral blood, obtained in a trial of Ad26.COV2.S vaccine versus placebo. Source of these receptors: a person aged 18-65 years who received the Ad26.COV2.S COVID-19 vaccine or a placebo. Both conserved end residues are part of each CDR3. Each record gives: J gene, clone size, D gene, V gene, CDR3 protein, CDR3 DNA. D genes are given only for firm matches. Clone sizes are given selectively: once, few, many, or a class where the clone is expanded.

>TRBJ2-3|.|TRBD2|TRBV11-2
CASSLVSAGGTDTQYF
TGTGCCAGCAGCTTAGTCTCAGCGGGGGGAACAGATACGCAGTATTTT
>TRBJ1-3|once|.|TRBV30
CASKDIGSGNTIYF
TGTGCCTCAAAGGACATTGGCTCTGGAAACACCATATATTTT
>TRBJ2-5|.|TRBD2|TRBV5-1
CASSSASGGLGETQYF
TGCGCCAGCAGTTCGGCTAGCGGGGGGTTAGGGGAGACCCAGTACTTC
>TRBJ1-4|.|.|TRBV5-1
CASMEGSTNEKLFF
TGCGCCAGCATGGAGGGGTCAACTAATGAAAAACTGTTTTTT
>TRBJ1-1|.|.|TRBV28
CASSSPQSYNTEAFF
TGTGCCAGCAGTTCACCCCAAAGTTACAACACTGAAGCTTTCTTT
>TRBJ1-5|few|.|TRBV19
CASSIPSGIYSNQPQHF
TGTGCCAGTAGTATCCCCTCGGGCATTTATAGCAATCAGCCCCAGCATTTT
>TRBJ2-5|once|TRBD1|TRBV12-5
CASGPTGETQYF
TGTGCTAGTGGCCCGACAGGGGAGACCCAGTACTTC
>TRBJ2-5|.|.|TRBV5-8
CASSLTGASQETQYF
TGTGCCAGCAGCTTAACAGGAGCGTCGCAAGAGACCCAGTACTTC
>TRBJ2-1|.|.|TRBV29-1
CSAGLPYNEQFF
TGCAGCGCAGGGCTACCCTACAATGAGCAGTTCTTC
>TRBJ1-1|.|.|TRBV6-2/TRBV6-3
CASSPIQSRGSNTEAFF
TGTGCCAGCAGTCCAATCCAGTCCAGGGGATCGAACACTGAAGCTTTCTTT
>TRBJ1-1|.|.|TRBV5-1
CASSSTTGGRMNTEAFF
TGCGCCAGCAGCTCCACTACCGGGGGCAGGATGAACACTGAAGCTTTCTTT
>TRBJ1-1|.|.|TRBV12-3/TRBV12-4
CASQGTFRGEAFF
TGTGCCAGCCAAGGGACGTTTCGAGGTGAAGCTTTCTTT
>TRBJ2-7|few|TRBD2|TRBV12-5
CASGPGLAGVPYEQYF
TGTGCTAGTGGTCCCGGACTAGCGGGGGTTCCATACGAGCAGTACTTC
>TRBJ2-3|.|TRBD2|TRBV4-3
CASSQDMTSGSDTQYF
TGCGCCAGCAGCCAAGACATGACTAGCGGGTCAGATACGCAGTATTTT
>TRBJ1-1|.|.|TRBV3-1/TRBV3-2
CASSQGGRANTEAFF
TGTGCCAGCAGCCAAGGAGGTCGGGCTAACACTGAAGCTTTCTTT
>TRBJ1-5|.|TRBD1|TRBV3-1/TRBV3-2
CASSQDDRGGYQPQHF
TGTGCCAGCAGCCAAGACGACAGGGGTGGCTATCAGCCCCAGCATTTT
>TRBJ2-1|.|.|TRBV9
CASSLGPVDEQFF
TGTGCCAGCAGTCTCGGACCAGTCGATGAGCAGTTCTTC
>TRBJ2-7|.|TRBD2|TRBV3-1/TRBV3-2
CASSQTGTTYEQYF
TGTGCCAGCAGCCAAACCGGGACTACGTACGAGCAGTACTTC
>TRBJ2-2|once|.|TRBV3-1/TRBV3-2
CASSPGLQTRTGELFF
TGTGCCAGCAGCCCTGGACTACAAACTAGAACCGGGGAGCTGTTTTTT
>TRBJ1-3|.|.|TRBV18
CASSPQQGSGNTIYF
TGTGCCAGCTCACCACAACAGGGCTCTGGAAACACCATATATTTT
>TRBJ1-1|.|.|TRBV4-1
CASSQDPGKNTEAFF
TGCGCCAGCAGCCAAGATCCAGGCAAGAACACTGAAGCTTTCTTT
>TRBJ1-2|few|.|TRBV18
CASSPDGIYGYTF
TGTGCCAGCTCCCCGGACGGGATTTATGGCTACACCTTC
>TRBJ1-1|.|.|TRBV18
CASSPSDSLNTEAFF
TGTGCCAGCTCACCTTCGGACAGTTTAAACACTGAAGCTTTCTTT
>TRBJ2-7|.|.|TRBV21-1
CASSKDRLGTGPYEQYF
TGTGCCAGCAGCAAAGATAGGTTGGGGACAGGACCCTACGAGCAGTACTTC
>TRBJ1-3|.|.|TRBV30
CAWSVLNANTIYF
TGTGCCTGGAGTGTACTTAACGCTAACACCATATATTTT
>TRBJ1-6|.|.|TRBV30
CAWGRGVRHNSPLHF
TGTGCCTGGGGTAGAGGGGTCCGGCATAATTCACCCCTCCACTTT
>TRBJ2-1|.|.|TRBV2
CASSGTVSSYNEQFF
TGTGCCAGCAGTGGGACAGTTAGCTCCTACAATGAGCAGTTCTTC
>TRBJ2-2|.|TRBD1|TRBV7-2
CASSSPRGQGTGELFF
TGTGCCAGCAGCTCCCCCAGGGGGCAGGGCACCGGGGAGCTGTTTTTT
>TRBJ2-6|.|.|TRBV2
CATRGGISGSGANVLTF
TGTGCCACCAGGGGGGGGATATCGGGCTCTGGGGCCAACGTCCTGACTTTC
>TRBJ1-4|.|.|TRBV5-1
CASSLAGSRRNLVNEKLFF
TGCGCCAGCAGCTTGGCCGGGTCGCGACGGAACCTAGTAAATGAAAAACTGTTTTTT
>TRBJ2-5|once|TRBD1|TRBV4-3
CASSRDRGRQETQYF
TGCGCCAGCAGCCGTGACAGGGGCCGCCAAGAGACCCAGTACTTC